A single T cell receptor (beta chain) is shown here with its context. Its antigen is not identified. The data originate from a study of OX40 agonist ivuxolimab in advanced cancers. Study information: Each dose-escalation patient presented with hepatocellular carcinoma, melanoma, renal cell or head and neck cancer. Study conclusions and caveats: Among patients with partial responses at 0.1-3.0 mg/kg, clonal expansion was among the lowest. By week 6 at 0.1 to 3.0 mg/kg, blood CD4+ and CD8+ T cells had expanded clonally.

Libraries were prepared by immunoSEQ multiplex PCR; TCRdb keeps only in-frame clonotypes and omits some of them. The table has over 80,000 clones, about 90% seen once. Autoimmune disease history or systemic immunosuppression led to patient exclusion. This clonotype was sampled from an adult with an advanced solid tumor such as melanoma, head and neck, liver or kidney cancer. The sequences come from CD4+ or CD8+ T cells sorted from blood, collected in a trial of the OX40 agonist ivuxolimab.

CDR3 sequence: CASILRGYDTGELFF. The CDR3 region has the DNA TGTGCCAGCATCCTCAGGGGATACGACACCGGGGAGCTGTTTTTT. The chain carries TRBV7-9 and TRBJ2-2; a possible D gene is TRBD1 (6 bases). The ends were cut back, 7 bases at V and 3 bases at J, with 15 bases in the middle. The V gene's germline CDR1 is SEHNR and CDR2 FQNEAQ (reference sequence). There are 15 residues in the CDR3.